This note documents a single T cell receptor (beta chain) sequence. What it binds is unknown. The individuals who served as donors were healthy Caucasians living in Russia, aged about 6 to 100. Sample-barcoded 5' priming and a J-beta primer mix drove a second PCR of roughly 6 to 12 cycles. Researchers report that each sample yielded at least 3 million CDR3-containing paired-end reads. TCRdb reprocessed the 5' RACE reads via MiXCR and lists one record per CDR3 protein. The sample includes approximately 600,000 distinct CDR3 sequences, roughly three fifths seen only once; the top ten take 30% to 40%. This specimen comes from a study of blood T cells in healthy people across ages. Broader study findings: Observed TCR beta diversity showed a strong correlation with the percentage of naive T cells as measured by flow cytometry.

The CDR3 is 13 amino acids. Germline values: CDR1 MDHEN, CDR2 SYDVKM. V lost 5 bases and J lost 2, with 10 bases in between. This TCR was sampled from a man between 60 and 75 years old in good health. Sequencing was done on a sample of blood. The chain is built from TRBV28 and TRBJ2-7, with D unresolved. CDR3 residues: CASSTAITYEQYF. Here the CDR3 DNA reads TGTGCCAGCAGTACCGCTATAACCTACGAGCAGTACTTC.